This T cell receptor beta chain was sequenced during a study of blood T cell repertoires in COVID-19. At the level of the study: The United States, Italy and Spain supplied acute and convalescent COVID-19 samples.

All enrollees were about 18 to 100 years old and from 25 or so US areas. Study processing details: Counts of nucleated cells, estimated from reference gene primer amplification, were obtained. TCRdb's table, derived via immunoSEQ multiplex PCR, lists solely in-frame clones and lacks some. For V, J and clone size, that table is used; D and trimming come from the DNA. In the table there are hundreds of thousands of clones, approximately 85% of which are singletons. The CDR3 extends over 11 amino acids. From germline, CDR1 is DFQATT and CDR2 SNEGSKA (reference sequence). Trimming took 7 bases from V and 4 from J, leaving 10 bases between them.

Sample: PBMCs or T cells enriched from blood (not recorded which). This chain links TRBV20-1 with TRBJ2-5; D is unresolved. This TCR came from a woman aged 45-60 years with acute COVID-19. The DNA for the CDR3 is TGCAGTGATCGAGTAAGAGAGACCCAGTACTTC. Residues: CSDRVRETQYF.